The T cell receptor beta chain under discussion was sequenced for a study of shared clonotypes between healthy human individuals. Overall study results and limits: On the whole, naive subsets had larger estimated richness than memory subsets had.

The protocol was immunoSEQ multiplex PCR, while the TCRdb copy is restricted to in-frame clones and leaves out a portion. The sample lists some 1 million clones, 75% occurring once. There are 14 residues in the CDR3. Germline CDR1 reads SGHVS; CDR2 reads FNYEAQ. V dropped 6 bases and J dropped 8 bases, with 16 bases sitting between them. Recent acute infections and vaccinations were absent in the healthy HIV-negative adult donors. In this sample, this clone turned up once. Its cognate antigen is unknown. The sequenced sample was memory CD4+ T cells sorted from blood. Stated subset: CD45RA-negative fraction. This sequence joins TRBV7-6 and TRBJ1-4; D is perhaps TRBD1 (6 bases). This receptor was identified in a man aged 18 to 29 in good health. This CDR3 reads CASSPQGFGEKLFF. The CDR3 DNA is TGTGCCAGCAGTCCACAGGGTTTCGGGGAAAAACTGTTTTTT.